This T cell receptor beta chain originates from a study of T-cell reconstitution after alpha-beta-depleted transplantation in children. The library targeted TCRbeta and was prepared with unique molecular identifiers. TCRdb passed the PCR reads through MiXCR, listing each CDR3 protein once. The sample consists of under 450,000 distinct CDR3 sequences, more than 10% of them appearing once. The V gene's germline CDR1 is SEHNR and CDR2 FQNEAQ (reference sequence). The CDR3 runs 14 residues. Trimming stripped 3 bases from V and 8 bases from J, with 13 bases between. J is TRBJ1-4 and V is TRBV7-9, with no clear D. Sample: PBMCs, taken from the stem cell graft. The clonotype comes from a human donor who donated a stem cell graft to a child with Fanconi anemia. CDR3 in DNA: TGTGCCAGCAGCTTCACATCCCCGGGGGAAAAACTGTTTTTT. Protein product: CASSFTSPGEKLFF.